Below are 28 T cell receptor beta chains sequenced from a single sample in a study of human T cells and chemical hapten exposure. Via MiXCR, TCRdb re-called the RACE reads, giving one row per CDR3 protein. The top ten clones hold over 2% of a sample with roughly 200,000 distinct CDR3 sequences, around 23% of them seen once. Time point defined: patch test 3, about 24 weeks after DPC sensitization. Noted treatment: therapeutic diphenylcyclopropenone sensitization with weekly scalp DPC. Source: whole blood, taken in connection with sensitization to the hapten diphenylcyclopropenone (DPC). Receptors originate from a woman aged 40 to 50 with alopecia areata. Some clones in this sample may be carry-over from other donors' samples.

J is TRBJ1-5 and V is TRBV30, with 7 positions matching TRBD1. The germline gives CDR1 GTSNPN, CDR2 SVGIG (reference sequence). The junction had 4 bases not matched to a gene; V was cut back by 1 base and J by 4 bases. The CDR3 is 14 residues long. Here the CDR3 reads CAWSAGTANQPQHF. CDR3 DNA: TGTGCCTGGAGTGCCGGGACAGCAAATCAGCCCCAGCATTTT.

This clonotype was picked up a small number of times. Written as DNA, the CDR3 is TGTGCCAGCAGCCAAGCTTCGGCAGTCTCCACTGAAGCTTTCTTT. This codes for CASSQASAVSTEAFF. The chain is built from TRBV14 and TRBJ1-1; no reliable D call. Germline assignment: CDR1 SGHDN and CDR2 FVKESK. The V and J ends lost 1 base and 4 bases respectively, with 13 bases between them. The CDR3 spans 15 residues.

In nucleotides, the CDR3 is TGTGCCAGCAGCTTAAATCTGCCGGGACTCAGTGAGCAGTTCTTC. Translated: CASSLNLPGLSEQFF. The V and J genes are TRBV7-2 and TRBJ2-1; weak D call: TRBD2 (6 bases). Germline assignment: CDR1 SGHTA and CDR2 FQGNSA. This CDR3 contains 15 residues. The ends were cut back, 2 bases at V and 9 bases at J, with 17 bases in the middle. Complete variable domain (other parts from reference TRBV7-2 and TRBJ2-1): GAGVSQSPSNKVTEKGKDVELRCDPISGHTALYWYRQSLGQGLEFLIYFQGNSAPDKSGLPSDRFSAERTGGSVSTLTIQRTQQEDSAVYLCASSLNLPGLSEQFFGPGTRLTVL.

This clonotype was counted a few times. The chain couples TRBV20-1 to TRBJ2-1; 9 nucleotides agree with TRBD2. J lost 8 bases, V lost 2 bases, and 10 bases had no gene match. CDR3 length equals 15 residues. Germline V gene lookup returns CDR1 DFQATT and CDR2 SNEGSKA (reference sequence). The CDR3 region has the DNA TGCAGTGCTAGATCGGTAGCGGGAGTGGGGGATGAGCAGTTCTTC. The encoded protein is CSARSVAGVGDEQFF.

The chain couples TRBV6-2 or TRBV6-3 to TRBJ1-5; D not certain. The germline V gene has CDR1 MNHEY and CDR2 SVGEGT. V was pared by 5 bases and J by 6 bases, with 14 bases between. The CDR3 spans 14 residues. CDR3 residues: CASSPPGLSQPQHF. CDR3 DNA: TGTGCCAGCAGTCCGCCGGGCCTTAGTCAGCCCCAGCATTTT.

This chain joins TRBV20-1 and TRBJ1-3; weak D call: TRBD1 (6 bases). Trimming left V 0 bases short and J 4 bases short, with 10 bases between. Germline assignment: CDR1 DFQATT and CDR2 SNEGSKA (reference sequence). There are 14 residues in the CDR3. CDR3 sequence reads: CSARDGQRGNTIYF. CDR3 in DNA: TGCAGTGCTAGAGACGGACAGAGGGGAAACACCATATATTTT.

The chain combines TRBV7-2 with TRBJ1-2; perhaps TRBD1 as D (5 bases). Trimming left V 4 bases short and J 1 base short, with 13 bases between. The CDR3 is 15 amino acids. Per the germline V gene, CDR1 is SGHTA and CDR2 is FQGNSA. CDR3 DNA: TGTGCCAGCAGCTCCCGGGACGGCTTTAACTATGGCTACACCTTC. Its translation: CASSSRDGFNYGYTF.

This clonotype was counted many times. V and J are TRBV4-3 and TRBJ2-3; TRBD2 aligns across 9 bases. This CDR3 has 18 amino acids. V shed 0 bases, J shed 2 bases, and the junction held 9 bases outside the gene matches. From germline, CDR1 is LGHNA and CDR2 YSLEER. The CDR3 region is CASSQEGSASGVTDTQYF. DNA of the CDR3: TGCGCCAGCAGCCAAGAGGGTTCGGCTAGCGGGGTCACAGATACGCAGTATTTT.

In its sample, this clonotype was seen a few times. This rearrangement joins TRBV7-9 to TRBJ2-2; TRBD2 matches 12 bases. The CDR3 is 17 amino acids. V lost 4 bases and J lost 7; bases outside the gene matches: 10. Per germline, CDR1 SEHNR and CDR2 FQNEAQ (reference sequence). The CDR3 is CASSSSRLAGENGELFF. The CDR3 coding sequence is TGTGCCAGCAGCTCCTCCCGACTAGCGGGAGAAAACGGGGAGCTGTTTTTT.

The gene calls are TRBV29-1 and TRBJ2-7, with a possible D match to TRBD2 (5 bases). The CDR3 spans 11 residues. In germline, CDR1 is SQVTM, CDR2 ANQGSEA. With 3 bases removed from V and 3 bases from J, the gap between germline ends came to 6 bases. The CDR3, as DNA: TGCAGCGTTGACGGGGACTACGAGCAGTACTTC. As protein: CSVDGDYEQYF.

V usage is TRBV6-2 or TRBV6-3 and J usage is TRBJ2-7; D unresolved. The CDR3 is made up of 13 amino acids. V gave up 4 bases and J gave up 3 bases, with 10 bases separating them. The germline CDR1 and CDR2 sequences are MNHEY and SVGEGT. The CDR3 here is CASSLMANYEQYF. The CDR3 DNA reads TGTGCCAGCAGTTTAATGGCAAACTACGAGCAGTACTTC.

Many counts were recorded for this clonotype. This chain links TRBV19 with TRBJ2-3; D remains ambiguous. The CDR3 is 15 amino acids. Trimming stripped 3 bases from V and 0 bases from J, with 10 bases between. Germline-derived CDR1 and CDR2 are LNHDA and SQIVND (reference sequence). CDR3 in amino acids: CASSMTYSSTDTQYF. The DNA for the CDR3 is TGTGCCAGTAGTATGACATATTCTAGCACAGATACGCAGTATTTT. Looking up the rest from reference TRBV19 and TRBJ2-3 gives the full variable domain: DGGITQSPKYLFRKEGQNVTLSCEQNLNHDAMYWYRQDPGQGLRLIYYSQIVNDFQKGDIAEGYSVSREKKESFPLTVTSAQKNPTAFYLCASSMTYSSTDTQYFGPGTRLTVL.

This clonotype was counted between two and nine times. The chain combines TRBV29-1 with TRBJ2-2; D could derive from TRBD1 or TRBD2 (5 bases each). The CDR3 runs 14 residues. Germline lookup yields CDR1 SQVTM and CDR2 ANQGSEA. V lost 4 bases to trimming and J lost 3 bases, with 12 bases between them. CDR3 coding DNA: TGCAGCGTTGGAACAGGAGGATACACCGGGGAGCTGTTTTTT. Translation: CSVGTGGYTGELFF.

This clonotype appeared a few times. The genes are TRBV5-1 and TRBJ2-7; 11 bases match TRBD2. This CDR3 comprises 16 residues. The germline V gene encodes CDR1 SGHRS and CDR2 YFSETQ. After removal of 1 base from V and 6 bases from J, the junction contained 9 bases not matched to a gene. The CDR3 region is CASSLTQLAGAGEQYF. CDR3 bases: TGCGCCAGCAGCTTGACCCAACTAGCGGGAGCTGGCGAGCAGTACTTC.

This clonotype was detected a few times. The chain combines TRBV4-3 with TRBJ1-1; the match to TRBD1 covers 7 bases. Germline V gene sequence: CDR1 LGHNA, CDR2 YSLEER. The J segment lost 1 base and the V segment lost 4 bases, leaving 15 bases of the junction unmatched. This CDR3 spans 18 amino acids. CDR3 loop: CASSRTYRGGDPNTEAFF. CDR3 nucleotides: TGCGCCAGCAGCCGAACGTACAGGGGAGGGGACCCGAACACTGAAGCTTTCTTT.

This clonotype has more than one count but fewer than ten. V and J are TRBV27 and TRBJ1-5; D is unclear. The CDR3 has 15 residues. From germline, CDR1 is MNHEY and CDR2 SMNVEV (reference sequence). V shed 2 bases and J shed 3 bases, with 11 bases lying between them. CDR3 sequence: CASSLSALYNQPQHF. CDR3 coding DNA: TGTGCCAGCAGTTTAAGCGCTTTATACAATCAGCCCCAGCATTTT.

This clonotype was detected a few times. This rearrangement joins TRBV12-5 to TRBJ2-1, with 7 bases matching TRBD2. CDR3 size: 15 residues. The germline CDR1 and CDR2 sequences are LGHNT and FRNRAP. V gave up 1 base and J gave up 8 bases; unmatched junction bases: 8. The CDR3 region has the DNA TGTGCTAGTGGTTTGGGGCTAGCGGAGGGCGATGAGCAGTTCTTC. It codes for CASGLGLAEGDEQFF.

This clonotype was recorded a few times. This chain joins TRBV25-1 and TRBJ2-1; a weak D match, TRBD1 (6 bases). Per germline, CDR1 MGHDK and CDR2 SYGVNS. The CDR3 has 16 amino acids. Trimming removed 1 base at V and 1 base at J, with 11 bases between. The CDR3 protein is CASSEWSQGSYNEQFF. CDR3 sequence (DNA): TGTGCCAGCAGTGAATGGAGTCAGGGGTCCTACAATGAGCAGTTCTTC.

This clonotype occurred many times. CDR3 nucleotides: TGCAGTGCTTTCCCGCCCCCAGCGGGGACCCAGTACTTC. Translation: CSAFPPPAGTQYF. V is TRBV20-1 and J is TRBJ2-5; D might be TRBD2 (6 bases). The ends were cut back, 5 bases at V and 7 bases at J, with 17 bases in the middle. Germline loops: CDR1 DFQATT, CDR2 SNEGSKA (reference sequence). The CDR3 contains 13 residues.

The sample holds a few counts of this clonotype. This chain connects TRBV7-3 to TRBJ1-1, with 7 bases matching TRBD1. V shed 8 bases and J 4 bases; nucleotides not matched to a gene: 13. Germline V gene lookup returns CDR1 SGHTA and CDR2 FQGTGA. The CDR3 covers 15 residues. The CDR3 loop is CASGQTGAGGTEAFF. The CDR3 DNA reads TGTGCCAGCGGACAAACAGGGGCGGGTGGCACTGAAGCTTTCTTT.

This clonotype has a handful of counts. This chain uses TRBV6-5 with TRBJ2-4; D might be TRBD1 (6 bases). Germline V gives CDR1 MNHEY, CDR2 SVGAGI. V was clipped by 7 bases and J by 5 bases, with 9 bases between them. The CDR3 has 12 amino acids. CDR3 sequence reads: CASKGVENIQYF. CDR3 in DNA: TGTGCCAGCAAGGGGGTCGAAAACATTCAGTACTTC.

V gene TRBV29-1 combines with J gene TRBJ2-7, with TRBD2 as a possible D gene (6 bases). Trimming pared 4 bases from V and 4 bases from J, leaving 11 bases between. Germline V CDR1 and CDR2: SQVTM, ANQGSEA. The CDR3 is made up of 12 amino acids. The CDR3 sequence is CSVGRGTYEQYF. Written as DNA, the CDR3 is TGCAGCGTTGGGCGGGGAACGTACGAGCAGTACTTC.

This clonotype was detected only a few times. V gene TRBV20-1 combines with J gene TRBJ2-3; TRBD1 aligns across 9 bases. Germline lookup yields CDR1 DFQATT and CDR2 SNEGSKA (reference sequence). V shed 4 bases, J shed 5 bases, and the junction held 4 bases outside the gene matches. The CDR3 has 13 amino acids. The CDR3, as DNA: TGCAGTGCTAAGGGGACAGGGAAAGATACGCAGTATTTT. The encoded protein is CSAKGTGKDTQYF.

This clonotype was recorded a few times. The chain recombines TRBV27 with TRBJ2-1; 9 nucleotides match TRBD1. From germline, CDR1 is MNHEY and CDR2 SMNVEV (reference sequence). The CDR3 extends over 14 amino acids. V shed 6 bases, J shed 7 bases, and the junction held 7 bases outside the gene matches. For the CDR3, the DNA is TGTGCCAGCAGCCGCGGACAGGGGCGAAATGAGCAGTTCTTC. Protein sequence: CASSRGQGRNEQFF.

This clonotype was observed a few times. V is TRBV7-2 and J is TRBJ2-5, with 11 bases aligning to TRBD2. V dropped 3 bases and J dropped 4; count of bases not matched to a gene: 7. CDR3 length: 16 amino acids. Germline CDR1 reads SGHTA; CDR2 reads FQGNSA. This CDR3 is CASSFGVLAGAETQYF. The CDR3 DNA reads TGTGCCAGCAGCTTCGGAGTACTAGCGGGAGCAGAGACCCAGTACTTC.

This chain uses TRBV28 with TRBJ2-7; 8 positions agree with TRBD2. The germline V gene has CDR1 MDHEN and CDR2 SYDVKM. The CDR3 has 14 amino acids. V trimming: 5 bases; J trimming: 7 bases; junction bases outside the gene matches: 10. CDR3 nucleotide sequence: TGTGCCAGCAGTCCATCGGGGGGGCTACGGGAGCAGTACTTC. Translation gives CASSPSGGLREQYF.

This CDR3 reads CSASSWTGGEDTQYF. CDR3 DNA: TGCAGTGCTAGCTCCTGGACAGGGGGGGAGGATACGCAGTATTTT. The chain employs TRBV20-1 and TRBJ2-3; 10 bases fit TRBD1. Trimming cost V 3 bases and J 6 bases; bases outside gene matches: 9. CDR3 length: 15 residues. CDR1 and CDR2 from the germline V gene are DFQATT and SNEGSKA (reference sequence).

This clonotype has only a few counts. V gene TRBV24-1 combines with J gene TRBJ2-4; 9 bases are shared with TRBD1. Germline V gene sequence: CDR1 KGHDR, CDR2 SFDVKD. The CDR3 consists of 16 residues. J lost 3 bases, V lost 5 bases, and 7 bases had no gene match. The CDR3 is CATSVVTGGGKNIQYF. The CDR3, as DNA: TGTGCCACCAGTGTTGTGACAGGGGGAGGCAAAAACATTCAGTACTTC.